The source of this T cell receptor (beta chain) is a study of beta chain features in type 1 diabetes. Findings and limits, study-wide: Shortening that was moderate but significant affected the TCRB CDR3s of Type 1 diabetes patients in all four CD4+ subsets. Unsettled here was the matter of whether HLA type influences TCRB rearrangement.

The authors reverse transcribed all of the isolated RNA, so sequencing captured expressed TCRB transcripts. Here immunoSEQ multiplex PCR was the method, and the copy in TCRdb shows in-frame clones only, minus some. Seen here are 500,000 to 850,000 clones, over 11% observed once, and the top ten hold just under 0.04%. Per the germline V gene, CDR1 is MNHEY and CDR2 is SMNVEV (reference sequence). V shed 6 bases and J shed 3 bases, with 9 bases lying between them. The CDR3 has 13 residues. Details on this clone: Its antigen is as yet unknown.

CD4+ naive, central memory, regulatory and stem cell-like memory subsets were isolated by sorting on CD45RO/CCR7/CD25/CD127/CD95/CD27. This TCR was recovered from a man younger than 30 with type 1 diabetes. The gene calls are TRBV27 and TRBJ1-5; no clear D. Sample: naive CD4+ T cells from blood. The CDR3 loop is CASSLGYNQPQHF. The CDR3 DNA reads TGTGCCAGCAGCTTGGGGTACAATCAGCCCCAGCATTTT.